The 27 T cell receptor beta chains below come from one sample, sequenced in a study of cytomegalovirus exposure and HLA in healthy donors. PCR involved 60 Vbeta and 13 Jbeta primers. TCRdb's table, derived via immunoSEQ multiplex PCR, lists solely in-frame clones and lacks some. The sample records a few hundred thousand clones, approximately 79% being singletons. The sample was PBMCs. Every receptor here comes from a girl aged 2 to 9 in good health and CMV-seronegative.

The CDR3 DNA reads as TGTGCCAGCAGCCCTTCCAGGGTGGATAACTTCAGCAATCAGCCCCAGCATTTT. Its translation is CASSPSRVDNFSNQPQHF. The chain recombines TRBV7-3 with TRBJ1-5, with D perhaps matching TRBD1 (5 bases). Trimming left V 5 bases short and J 1 base short, with 21 bases between. CDR3 size: 18 residues. Germline CDR1 SGHTA, CDR2 FQGTGA.

The V gene is TRBV6-6, the J gene TRBJ2-7, with TRBD1 matching 7 bases. Germline values: CDR1 MNHNY, CDR2 SVGAGI (reference sequence). The CDR3 contains 15 residues. With 6 bases clipped from V and 5 bases from J, the junction kept 13 bases outside the gene matches. The CDR3 region is CASRDTGDRDHEQYF. DNA of the CDR3: TGTGCCAGCAGGGATACTGGAGACAGGGACCACGAGCAGTACTTC.

V and J are TRBV18 and TRBJ2-1; D possibly corresponds to TRBD1 (5 bases). Germline values: CDR1 KGHSH, CDR2 LQKENI. The CDR3 extends over 15 amino acids. V lost 3 bases, J lost 2 bases, and 11 bases lay in between. The CDR3 DNA reads as TGTGCCAGCTCACCGGGCAAGGGGACCTACAATGAGCAGTTCTTC. Its translation: CASSPGKGTYNEQFF.

The genes are TRBV30 and TRBJ2-7; possibly TRBD1 for D (7 bases). CDR1 and CDR2 from the germline V gene are GTSNPN and SVGIG (reference sequence). The V end lost 7 bases, the J end lost 3 bases, and 16 bases lay between the germline ends. The CDR3 runs to 13 residues. CDR3: CALFRRDSYEQYF. The CDR3 region has the DNA TGTGCCTTATTTAGGCGGGACAGCTACGAGCAGTACTTC. Full variable domain (remainder filled in from reference TRBV30 and TRBJ2-7): SQTIHQWPATLVQPVGSPLSLECTVEGTSNPNLYWYRQAAGRGLQLLFYSVGIGQISSEVPQNLSASRPQDRQFILSSKKLLLSDSGFYLCALFRRDSYEQYFGPGTRLTVT.

Note on this clone: At the DNA level, this CDR3 is encoded by other sequences in the same sample as well. The rearrangement links TRBV11-3 to TRBJ1-1, with D hard to call. Trimming took off 4 bases at V and 2 bases at J, with 8 bases between the two ends. Germline CDR1 SGHNT, CDR2 YENEEA. This CDR3 has 13 amino acids. The DNA of the CDR3 is TGTGCCAGCAGCTCCCGGGGAAACACTGAAGCTTTCTTT. This translates into CASSSRGNTEAFF. Using reference TRBV11-3 and TRBJ1-1 for the parts outside the CDR3, the full variable domain is EAGVVQSPRYKIIEKKQPVAFWCNPISGHNTLYWYLQNLGQGPELLIRYENEEAVDDSQLPKDRFSAERLKGVDSTLKIQPAELGDSAVYLCASSSRGNTEAFFGQGTRLTVV.

This chain uses TRBV6-5 with TRBJ2-1; D is perhaps TRBD2 (5 bases). The length of the CDR3 is 14 residues. Trimming cost V 5 bases and J 6 bases, with 14 bases left between them. Per germline, CDR1 MNHEY and CDR2 SVGAGI. CDR3 sequence: CASSVQYRGNEQFF. The CDR3 nucleotides are TGTGCCAGCAGTGTGCAGTACCGGGGCAATGAGCAGTTCTTC.

V is TRBV6-6 and J is TRBJ1-3; tentative D call: TRBD1 (6 bases). Germline V CDR1 and CDR2: MNHNY, SVGAGI (reference sequence). The ends were cut back, 7 bases at V and 4 bases at J, with 14 bases in the middle. There are 14 residues in the CDR3. In DNA, the CDR3 is TGTGCCAGCACCTCGGGGGGGCAAGGAAACACCATATATTTT. It encodes CASTSGGQGNTIYF.

This clone was seen a handful of times. V usage is TRBV6-1 and J usage is TRBJ1-2, with D perhaps TRBD1 (6 bases). The germline V gene encodes CDR1 MNHNS and CDR2 SASEGT. This CDR3 comprises 15 residues. V was trimmed by 5 bases and J by 4 bases, leaving 17 bases between them. The CDR3 here is CASSSWGLESYGYTF. CDR3 sequence (DNA): TGTGCCAGCAGTTCCTGGGGGCTCGAGAGCTATGGCTACACCTTC.

The V gene is TRBV5-1, the J gene TRBJ2-7; 9 bases agree with TRBD1. This CDR3 is built from 17 residues. Germline-derived CDR1 and CDR2 are SGHRS and YFSETQ. Trimming at V came to 2 bases and at J to 1 base, leaving 10 bases not matched to a gene. The CDR3 protein is CASSLFAIDRGSYEQYF. CDR3 DNA sequence: TGCGCCAGCAGCTTATTCGCAATCGACAGGGGGTCCTACGAGCAGTACTTC.

The rearrangement uses TRBV6-5 and TRBJ1-2, with a tentative D call TRBD1 (5 bases). V dropped 0 bases and J dropped 1 base, with 9 bases sitting between them. The CDR3 is 15 residues long. Germline V lookup: CDR1 MNHEY, CDR2 SVGAGI. As DNA, the CDR3 is TGTGCCAGCAGTTACTCGGCAGGGTTTAACTATGGCTACACCTTC. This codes for CASSYSAGFNYGYTF.

This CDR3 is CASSDNRVRAFF. CDR3 sequence (DNA): TGCGCCAGCAGTGATAACAGGGTGAGGGCTTTCTTT. The chain couples TRBV10-2 to TRBJ1-1; D possibly corresponds to TRBD1 (6 bases). Germline V gene lookup returns CDR1 WSHSY and CDR2 SAAADI. This CDR3 has 12 amino acids. The V end lost 3 bases, the J end lost 11 bases, and 13 bases lay between the germline ends.

The chain couples TRBV4-1 to TRBJ2-5; TRBD2 might be the D (6 bases). The germline gives CDR1 MGHRA, CDR2 YSYEKL. This CDR3 region has 17 residues. Trimming left V 2 bases short and J 5 bases short, with 21 bases between. The CDR3 DNA sequence: TGCGCCAGCAGCCAAAAGGGACGGGAGAGAGGCGGGGAGACCCAGTACTTC. Protein: CASSQKGRERGGETQYF.

The chain couples TRBV19 to TRBJ2-3, with D possibly being TRBD2 (5 bases). The CDR3 runs 15 residues. From germline, CDR1 is LNHDA and CDR2 SQIVND (reference sequence). Trimming cost V 7 bases and J 4 bases, with 18 bases left between them. The CDR3 DNA follows: TGTGCCAGTAAAGATCGGGGAAGCGGACCAGATACGCAGTATTTT. Protein product: CASKDRGSGPDTQYF. The full variable domain, with the rest looked up from reference TRBV19 and TRBJ2-3, is DGGITQSPKYLFRKEGQNVTLSCEQNLNHDAMYWYRQDPGQGLRLIYYSQIVNDFQKGDIAEGYSVSREKKESFPLTVTSAQKNPTAFYLCASKDRGSGPDTQYFGPGTRLTVL.

The chain has TRBV18 and TRBJ2-3; 9 nucleotides agree with TRBD2. J lost 0 bases, V lost 2 bases, and 3 bases had no gene match. From germline, CDR1 is KGHSH and CDR2 LQKENI. The length of the CDR3 is 16 residues. CDR3 DNA: TGTGCCAGCTCACCAACGACTAGCGGAAGCACAGATACGCAGTATTTT. Amino acid sequence: CASSPTTSGSTDTQYF.

This clone was detected only once. CDR3 bases: TGTGCCAGCAGCCAACAGAACGGACAGCAGAACACTGAAGCTTTCTTT. It specifies CASSQQNGQQNTEAFF. The chain carries TRBV4-2 and TRBJ1-1, with D possibly matching TRBD1 (6 bases). V was trimmed by 2 bases and J by 1 base, leaving 14 bases between them. This CDR3 is 16 amino acids long. Germline V lookup: CDR1 LGHNA, CDR2 YNFKEQ.

The chain carries TRBV7-8 and TRBJ2-5; the match to TRBD2 covers 10 bases. J was trimmed by 5 bases and V by 5 bases; bases with no gene match: 14. CDR1 is SGHVS and CDR2 is FQNEAQ in the germline V gene. The CDR3 spans 17 residues. Here the CDR3 reads CASSRTTVAGGRETQYF. DNA of the CDR3: TGTGCCAGCAGCCGAACCACTGTAGCGGGAGGTCGGGAGACCCAGTACTTC.

This clone was recorded once. This chain joins TRBV7-9 and TRBJ2-3, with 14 nucleotides matching TRBD2. V shed 5 bases and J 4 bases; nucleotides not matched to a gene: 8. This CDR3 spans 17 amino acids. Germline lookup yields CDR1 SEHNR and CDR2 FQNEAQ (reference sequence). The CDR3 is CASSRGLAGAGADTQYF. CDR3 sequence (DNA): TGTGCCAGCAGCCGGGGACTAGCGGGAGCGGGGGCAGATACGCAGTATTTT. The complete variable domain, with remaining parts taken from reference TRBV7-9 and TRBJ2-3, reads DTGVSQNPRHKITKRGQNVTFRCDPISEHNRLYWYRQTLGQGPEFLTYFQNEAQLEKSRLLSDRFSAERPKGSFSTLEIQRTEQGDSAMYLCASSRGLAGAGADTQYFGPGTRLTVL.

J is TRBJ2-4 and V is TRBV5-4; 12 bases line up with TRBD1. CDR1 is SGHNT and CDR2 is YYREEE in the germline V gene (reference sequence). This CDR3 region has 20 residues. V lost 4 bases to trimming and J lost 7 bases; unmatched junction nucleotides: 21. The CDR3 sequence: CASSRSSIRGQGAKENIQYF. CDR3 in DNA: TGTGCCAGCAGCCGGAGTAGTATCCGGGGACAGGGGGCGAAGGAGAACATTCAGTACTTC.

The rearrangement links TRBV4-2 to TRBJ2-7; D is possibly TRBD2 (6 bases). Germline CDR1 is LGHNA and CDR2 is YNFKEQ. V dropped 5 bases and J dropped 2 bases, with 13 bases sitting between them. The CDR3 contains 14 residues. The CDR3 DNA follows: TGTGCCAGCAGCTCTTCGCGGGGACCCTACGAGCAGTACTTC. This translates into CASSSSRGPYEQYF.

V gene TRBV30 combines with J gene TRBJ1-5; TRBD1 matches at 10 bases. The CDR3 is 13 amino acids. The V gene end was trimmed by 5 bases and the J gene end by 5 bases; junction bases not matched to a gene: 3. Germline V gives CDR1 GTSNPN, CDR2 SVGIG (reference sequence). The CDR3 bases are TGTGCCTGGGACGGGACAGGGGATCAGCCCCAGCATTTT. As protein: CAWDGTGDQPQHF. Complete variable domain (other parts from reference TRBV30 and TRBJ1-5): SQTIHQWPATLVQPVGSPLSLECTVEGTSNPNLYWYRQAAGRGLQLLFYSVGIGQISSEVPQNLSASRPQDRQFILSSKKLLLSDSGFYLCAWDGTGDQPQHFGDGTRLSIL.

V is TRBV30 and J is TRBJ2-5; possibly TRBD2 for D (5 bases). The V gene lost 3 bases and the J gene lost 10 bases, with 12 bases spanning the gap. From germline, CDR1 is GTSNPN and CDR2 SVGIG (reference sequence). The CDR3 consists of 11 residues. The CDR3 bases are TGTGCCTGGAGCCTAGGAGGTTTCCAGTACTTC. Protein sequence: CAWSLGGFQYF.

The chain couples TRBV14 to TRBJ2-1; 12 bases map to TRBD2. The germline CDR1 and CDR2 sequences are SGHDN and FVKESK. Unmatched junction bases numbered 11, after V lost 3 bases and J lost 8 bases. This CDR3 region has 17 residues. The chain's CDR3 is CASSHQLAGGPSDEQFF. The CDR3 DNA follows: TGTGCCAGCAGCCACCAACTAGCGGGGGGCCCTTCGGATGAGCAGTTCTTC.

The J gene is TRBJ1-3, the V gene TRBV2; 8 nucleotides align to TRBD1. Unmatched junction bases numbered 17, after V lost 11 bases and J lost 2 bases. Germline CDR1 SNHLY, CDR2 FYNNEI. The CDR3 has 17 residues. The CDR3 region is CALGGAGGRLAGNTIYF. DNA for the CDR3: TGTGCCTTGGGCGGGGCAGGGGGCCGGCTTGCTGGAAACACCATATATTTT.

CDR3 amino acids: CASRGTGEGGYTF. Here the CDR3 DNA reads TGTGCCAGTAGGGGGACAGGGGAGGGCGGCTACACCTTC. The rearrangement uses TRBV19 and TRBJ1-2; 10 bases align to TRBD1. This CDR3 spans 13 amino acids. The V and J ends lost 6 bases and 8 bases, in that order; junction bases with no gene match: 6. Germline V gene lookup returns CDR1 LNHDA and CDR2 SQIVND (reference sequence).

The chain couples TRBV25-1 to TRBJ1-2, with no clear D. With 3 bases removed from V and 3 bases from J, the gap between germline ends came to 5 bases. This CDR3 contains 12 residues. Germline V lookup: CDR1 MGHDK, CDR2 SYGVNS. CDR3 amino acids: CASSDSYYGYTF. The CDR3 region has the DNA TGTGCCAGCAGTGATAGCTACTATGGCTACACCTTC.

The chain employs TRBV27 and TRBJ2-6; D gene uncertain. The CDR3 is made up of 16 amino acids. V was shortened by 5 bases and J by 0 bases, with 11 bases between the two germline ends. CDR1 is MNHEY, CDR2 SMNVEV, per germline (reference sequence). Here the CDR3 reads CASSPSVSSGANVLTF. The CDR3 coding sequence is TGTGCCAGCAGTCCCTCCGTGTCCTCTGGGGCCAACGTCCTGACTTTC.

The chain links TRBV7-8 to TRBJ2-2, with TRBD1 matching over 7 bases. The V segment lost 5 bases and the J segment 6 bases; nucleotides outside the gene matches: 18. From germline, CDR1 is SGHVS and CDR2 FQNEAQ. The CDR3 consists of 18 residues. CDR3 sequence: CASSQKFVGQLLAGELFF. The CDR3, as DNA: TGTGCCAGCAGCCAAAAATTCGTGGGACAGCTATTAGCCGGGGAGCTGTTTTTT.